This T cell receptor (beta chain) was captured by sequencing in a study of blood T cell repertoires in COVID-19. Across the whole study: Acute-phase and convalescent COVID-19 samples originated in the United States, Italy and Spain. PBMCs, B-cell-depleted T cells, or T cells provided the cDNA or gDNA that made up the material.

Seattle patients were enrolled while actively infected and followed longitudinally. In the authors' methods: Reference gene primer amplification gave estimated nucleated cell counts. Data came from immunoSEQ multiplex PCR; TCRdb stores just in-frame clones and leaves some out. V, J and clone size are taken as reported in that table, and D and trimming were inferred from the DNA itself. The sample gives over 200,000 clones, around 89% of which show up once; 2% to 3% is in the top ten. The CDR3 contains 15 residues. Germline CDR1 reads LGHDT; CDR2 reads YNNKEL (reference sequence). With 0 bases clipped from V and 7 bases from J, the junction kept 3 bases outside the gene matches.

This TCR derives from a man younger than 40 with COVID-19, enrolled during active disease. The chain couples TRBV3-1 (or the pseudogene TRBV3-2) to TRBJ2-2, with 9 bases matching TRBD2. The material sequenced was peripheral blood. The CDR3 is CASSQEGTSIGELFF. The CDR3 DNA reads TGTGCCAGCAGCCAAGAGGGGACTAGCATCGGGGAGCTGTTTTTT.